This TCR beta chain stems from a study of shared clonotypes between healthy human individuals. Study details: Per donor, three plates held CD4 naive cells, three held CD4 memory, two held CD8 naive and one held CD8 memory. Study-wide points: A handful of donors showed sharing of around 5.3% of naive CD4 clonotypes.

Notes on this clone: Its matching antigen is unknown.

CD45RO-negative, CCR7-positively selected cells formed the naive CD8 fraction, excluding terminally differentiated effector memory CD45RA+ cells. The CDR3 extends over 13 amino acids. V gave up 6 bases and J gave up 6 bases, with 15 bases separating them. Germline assignment: CDR1 MDHEN and CDR2 SYDVKM. TCRdb keeps only in-frame clones here, not all; method: immunoSEQ multiplex PCR. This sample has some 800,000 clones, with more than 85% found just once. The source material was naive CD8+ T cells sorted from blood. This TCR was recovered from a man aged 30 to 45 in good health. The chain has TRBV28 and TRBJ2-7; D is undetermined. The CDR3 spells CASRPRDPPEQYF. The CDR3 coding sequence is TGTGCCAGCAGGCCAAGGGATCCCCCCGAGCAGTACTTC. Supplemented by reference TRBV28 and TRBJ2-7, the full variable domain reads DVKVTQSSRYLVKRTGEKVFLECVQDMDHENMFWYRQDPGLGLRLIYFSYDVKMKEKGDIPEGYSVSREKKERFSLILESASTNQTSMYLCASRPRDPPEQYFGPGTRLTVT.